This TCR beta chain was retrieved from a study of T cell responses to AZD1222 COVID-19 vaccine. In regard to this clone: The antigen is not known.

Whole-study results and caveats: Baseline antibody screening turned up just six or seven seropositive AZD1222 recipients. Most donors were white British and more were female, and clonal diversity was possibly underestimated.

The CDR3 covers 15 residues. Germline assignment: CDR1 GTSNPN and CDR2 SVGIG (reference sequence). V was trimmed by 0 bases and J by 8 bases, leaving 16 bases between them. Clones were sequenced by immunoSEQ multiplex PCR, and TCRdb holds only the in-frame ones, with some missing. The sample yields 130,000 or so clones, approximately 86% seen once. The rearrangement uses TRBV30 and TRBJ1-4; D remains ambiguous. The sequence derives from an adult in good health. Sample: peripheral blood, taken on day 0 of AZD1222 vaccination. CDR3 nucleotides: TGTGCCTGGAGTGTAAAGACGGGGTTGAGAGAAAAACTGTTTTTT. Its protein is CAWSVKTGLREKLFF.